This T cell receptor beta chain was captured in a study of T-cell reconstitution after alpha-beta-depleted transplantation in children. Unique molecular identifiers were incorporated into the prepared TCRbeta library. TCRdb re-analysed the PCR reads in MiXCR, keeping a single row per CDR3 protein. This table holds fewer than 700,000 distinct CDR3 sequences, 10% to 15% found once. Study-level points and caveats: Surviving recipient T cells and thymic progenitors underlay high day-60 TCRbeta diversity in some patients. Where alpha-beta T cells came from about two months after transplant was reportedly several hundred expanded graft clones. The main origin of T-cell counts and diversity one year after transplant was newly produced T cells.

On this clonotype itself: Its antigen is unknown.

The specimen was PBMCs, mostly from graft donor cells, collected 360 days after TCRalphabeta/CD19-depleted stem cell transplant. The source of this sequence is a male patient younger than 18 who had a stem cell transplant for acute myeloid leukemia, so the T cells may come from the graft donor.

DNA of the CDR3: TGTGCCAGCAGCCCGTTAGCCCCCACAGACACAGATACGCAGTATTTT. Translation gives CASSPLAPTDTDTQYF. The gene calls are TRBV7-6 and TRBJ2-3; no reliable D call. Trimming removed 5 bases at V and 2 bases at J, with 17 bases between. Germline CDR1 is SGHVS and CDR2 is FNYEAQ. The CDR3 runs to 16 residues.